Included here is one TCR beta chain sequence, with context. The target antigen is unknown. Data came from immunoSEQ multiplex PCR; TCRdb stores just in-frame clones and leaves some out. The repertoire has over 25,000 clones, over 80% of them found once; the top ten carry about 1.9%. This sample was included in a study of T cells in localized non-small cell lung cancer. Study outcomes and limitations: Median around 56 top-100 tumor clones were shared with paired adjacent lung.

Germline loops: CDR1 MNHNY, CDR2 SVGAGI (reference sequence). Trimming took 0 bases from V and 3 from J; bases not matched to a gene: 4. This CDR3 is built from 16 residues. The sample here was peripheral blood, taken before any cancer treatment. The sequence was obtained from a female donor at least 60 years old with stage I lung adenocarcinoma. This rearrangement joins TRBV6-6 to TRBJ1-5, with 8 bases fitting TRBD1. The CDR3 protein is CASSYSQGADNQPQHF. The DNA of the CDR3 is TGTGCCAGCAGTTACTCGCAGGGGGCTGACAATCAGCCCCAGCATTTT.